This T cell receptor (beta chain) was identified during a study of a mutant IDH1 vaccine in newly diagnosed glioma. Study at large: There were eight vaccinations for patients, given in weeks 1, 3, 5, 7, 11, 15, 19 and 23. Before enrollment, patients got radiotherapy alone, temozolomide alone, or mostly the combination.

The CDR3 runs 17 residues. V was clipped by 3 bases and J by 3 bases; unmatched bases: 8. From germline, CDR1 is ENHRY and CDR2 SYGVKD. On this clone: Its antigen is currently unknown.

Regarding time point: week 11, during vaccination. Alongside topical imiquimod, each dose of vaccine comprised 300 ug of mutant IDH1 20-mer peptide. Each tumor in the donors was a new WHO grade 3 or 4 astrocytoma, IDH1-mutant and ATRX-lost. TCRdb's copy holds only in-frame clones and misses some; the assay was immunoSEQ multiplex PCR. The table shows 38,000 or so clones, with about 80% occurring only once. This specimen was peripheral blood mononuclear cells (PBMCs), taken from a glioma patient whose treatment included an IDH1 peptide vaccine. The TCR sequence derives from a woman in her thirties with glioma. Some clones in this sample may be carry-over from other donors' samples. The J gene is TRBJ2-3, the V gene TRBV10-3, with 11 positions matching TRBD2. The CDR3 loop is CAISDSGRARGTDTQYF. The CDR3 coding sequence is TGTGCCATCAGTGATAGCGGGAGGGCCCGTGGGACAGATACGCAGTATTTT.